This TCR beta chain was captured by sequencing in a study of patients and donors after allogeneic stem cell transplantation. Germline V CDR1 and CDR2: KGHDR, SFDVKD. The CDR3 length is 15 residues. Deletions cut 6 bases from V and 8 bases from J, with 18 bases between. In its sample, this clonotype ranks as medium-sized (0.01 to 0.1%). One entry per CDR3 protein, called by TCRdb with MiXCR from the RT-PCR reads. There are about 1,900 distinct CDR3 sequences in the sample; approximately 4.7% occur only once, and about 29% lies in the top ten. The V and J genes are TRBV24-1 and TRBJ1-4; D ambiguous. This TCR derives from a human donor who was either an allogeneic HSCT recipient or a stem cell or donor lymphocyte infusion donor (not recorded which). It is not recorded whose cells these are; they may come from a transplant donor. The sample was blood, either unsorted or a sorted T cell fraction (not recorded which). Here the CDR3 DNA reads TGTGCCACCAGTTCAACCGGAGGGCTCGGCGAAAAACTGTTTTTT. As protein: CATSSTGGLGEKLFF.